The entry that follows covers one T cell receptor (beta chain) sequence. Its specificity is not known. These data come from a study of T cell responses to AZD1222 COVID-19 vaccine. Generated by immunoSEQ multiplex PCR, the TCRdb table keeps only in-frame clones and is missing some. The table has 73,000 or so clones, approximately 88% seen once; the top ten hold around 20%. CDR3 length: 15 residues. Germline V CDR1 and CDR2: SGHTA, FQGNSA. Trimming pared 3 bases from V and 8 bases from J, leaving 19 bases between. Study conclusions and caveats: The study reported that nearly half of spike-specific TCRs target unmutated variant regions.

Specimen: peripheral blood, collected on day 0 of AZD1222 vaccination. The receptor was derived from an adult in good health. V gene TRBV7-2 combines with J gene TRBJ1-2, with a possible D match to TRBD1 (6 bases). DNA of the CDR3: TGTGCCAGCAGCTTCCAGCAGGCGGGGGCAGGGGGCTACACCTTC. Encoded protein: CASSFQQAGAGGYTF.